The 18 T cell receptor beta chains below all came from one sample that was sequenced in a study of shared clonotypes between healthy human individuals. TCRdb's table, derived via immunoSEQ multiplex PCR, lists solely in-frame clones and lacks some. The data hold about 2,500,000 clones, with just over 90% observed a single time. Sequencing was carried out using naive CD4+ T cells sorted from blood. As for subset: CD45RA+ positively selected. The receptors derive from a man aged 18 to 29 in good health.

The gene calls are TRBV5-1 and TRBJ2-2; no clear D gene. Between the trimmed V and J ends, which lost 0 bases and 0 bases, there was a span of 9 bases. This CDR3 has 16 residues. The germline V gene has CDR1 SGHRS and CDR2 YFSETQ. The CDR3 DNA sequence: TGCGCCAGCAGCTTGGTCACTCAAGCGAACACCGGGGAGCTGTTTTTT. It is translated as CASSLVTQANTGELFF.

In the case of this clone: The same CDR3 can be traced to other DNA sequences in this sample. The chain joins TRBV29-1 to TRBJ2-7; TRBD1 agrees at 9 bases. The CDR3 has 12 amino acids. Germline V gene sequence: CDR1 SQVTM, CDR2 ANQGSEA. V trimming: 7 bases; J trimming: 2 bases; junction bases outside the gene matches: 3. CDR3 coding DNA: TGCAGCGCGCGACAGGGGGCCTACGAGCAGTACTTC. Translated, it gives CSARQGAYEQYF.

The V and J genes are TRBV6-5 and TRBJ2-7; 8 bases align to TRBD2. Trimming removed 5 bases from V and 6 bases from J; junction bases left unmatched: 9. CDR1 and CDR2 from the germline V gene are MNHEY and SVGAGI. The CDR3 loop spans 14 amino acids. The CDR3 reads CASSVGRGGSEQYF. The CDR3, as DNA: TGTGCCAGCAGTGTAGGTCGCGGGGGGTCCGAGCAGTACTTC.

This clone was recorded a few times. The V gene is TRBV9, the J gene TRBJ1-1; D is ambiguous. This CDR3 contains 15 residues. V was clipped by 2 bases and J by 2 bases, with 13 bases between them. CDR1 is SGDLS and CDR2 is YYNGEE in the germline V gene. For the CDR3, the DNA is TGTGCCAGCAGCGTTTATCCAGGACTAAACACTGAAGCTTTCTTT. Translating gives CASSVYPGLNTEAFF.

The chain links TRBV30 to TRBJ2-5, with D maybe TRBD2 (5 bases). The DNA end is more similar to TRBJ2-7, so the J call may be wrong. Germline-derived CDR1 and CDR2 are GTSNPN and SVGIG (reference sequence). The CDR3 contains 15 residues. The CDR3 DNA is TGTGCCTGGAGTGCCCCGGGCGGGTCCTACTACGAGCAGTACTTC. Translation gives CAWSAPGGSYYEQYF.

The chain recombines TRBV19 with TRBJ2-2, with TRBD2 matching 14 bases. Germline CDR1 LNHDA, CDR2 SQIVND (reference sequence). Trimming took 4 bases from V and 5 from J; bases not matched to a gene: 12. This CDR3 has 19 residues. CDR3 DNA sequence: TGTGCCAGTAGTACCCGACCCGGGACTAGCGGGAGTCTAACCGGGGAGCTGTTTTTT. It translates to CASSTRPGTSGSLTGELFF.

The CDR3 loop reads CASMQGQQTYEQYF. The DNA for the CDR3 is TGTGCCAGCATGCAGGGACAGCAAACCTACGAGCAGTACTTC. The V call is TRBV6-1, the J call TRBJ2-7; 7 bases match TRBD1. V lost 7 bases to trimming and J lost 2 bases; unmatched junction nucleotides: 8. The CDR3 sequence is 14 residues long. CDR1 and CDR2 (germline): MNHNS, SASEGT.

CDR3 region: CASSLGEQFF. CDR3 nucleotide sequence: TGTGCCAGCAGCTTAGGCGAGCAGTTCTTC. The V gene is TRBV7-2, the J gene TRBJ2-1, with unresolved D. CDR1 and CDR2 from the germline V gene are SGHTA and FQGNSA. V lost 1 base to trimming and J lost 10 bases, with 2 bases between them. The CDR3 has 10 amino acids. The variable domain in full, completed from reference TRBV7-2 and TRBJ2-1, reads GAGVSQSPSNKVTEKGKDVELRCDPISGHTALYWYRQSLGQGLEFLIYFQGNSAPDKSGLPSDRFSAERTGGSVSTLTIQRTQQEDSAVYLCASSLGEQFFGPGTRLTVL.

The table lists this clone with a count of one. V is TRBV28 and J is TRBJ1-6, with D unclear. V dropped 0 bases and J dropped 11 bases, with 8 bases sitting between them. There are 13 residues in the CDR3. The germline CDR1 and CDR2 sequences are MDHEN and SYDVKM. This CDR3 is CASSLWAEPPLHF. The CDR3 bases are TGTGCCAGCAGTTTATGGGCAGAGCCACCCCTCCACTTT.

The V and J genes are TRBV9 and TRBJ2-2; possible D gene TRBD2, 7 bases. CDR1 is SGDLS and CDR2 is YYNGEE in the germline V gene. The CDR3 covers 16 residues. Trimming pared 3 bases from V and 4 bases from J, leaving 16 bases between. The CDR3 region is CASSARGGAGTGELFF. As DNA, the CDR3 is TGTGCCAGCAGCGCCCGTGGGGGGGCGGGCACCGGGGAGCTGTTTTTT.

The V call is TRBV5-6, the J call TRBJ1-1; no reliable D call. V was shortened by 0 bases and J by 1 base, with 7 bases between the two germline ends. Germline V gene sequence: CDR1 SGHDT, CDR2 YYEEEE. The CDR3 is 14 residues long. CDR3 bases: TGTGCCAGCAGCTTGGCGTCACCGAACACTGAAGCTTTCTTT. It encodes CASSLASPNTEAFF.

Comments on this clone: This same CDR3 is encoded by further DNA sequences in the sample. This sequence joins TRBV5-1 and TRBJ2-7; weak D call: TRBD1 (6 bases). CDR1 and CDR2 from the germline V gene are SGHRS and YFSETQ. The germline V and J ends were trimmed by 3 bases and 2 bases, with 12 bases remaining between them. The length of the CDR3 is 14 residues. The CDR3 reads CASSSGQSPYEQYF. The CDR3 coding sequence is TGCGCCAGCAGCTCCGGACAGAGCCCCTACGAGCAGTACTTC.

The DNA of the CDR3 is TGTGCCAGCAGTGAAGCGGGGCGGGAGGGTCGGACAGATACGCAGTATTTT. It translates to CASSEAGREGRTDTQYF. The chain carries TRBV2 and TRBJ2-3; 9 positions match TRBD2. Unmatched junction bases numbered 7, after V lost 0 bases and J lost 3 bases. This CDR3 region has 17 residues. Looked up from germline, CDR1 is SNHLY and CDR2 is FYNNEI.

This clone was observed a single time. This chain uses TRBV11-2 with TRBJ2-7, with 8 bases lining up with TRBD1. Germline trimming cut 0 bases from V and 7 bases from J; bases unmatched to any gene: 5. This CDR3 is built from 14 residues. From germline, CDR1 is SGHAT and CDR2 FQNNGV. The CDR3 region is CASSLDGQGSEQYF. Here the CDR3 DNA reads TGTGCCAGCAGCTTAGATGGACAGGGTAGTGAGCAGTACTTC.

The V call is TRBV27, the J call TRBJ1-1; maybe TRBD1 (6 bases). The CDR3 is 13 amino acids. Trimming removed 8 bases at V and 7 bases at J, with 17 bases between. Germline-derived CDR1 and CDR2 are MNHEY and SMNVEV (reference sequence). CDR3 in amino acids: CASGHGGPFEAFF. The CDR3 DNA reads as TGTGCCAGCGGTCACGGGGGGCCCTTTGAAGCTTTCTTT.

The rearrangement joins TRBV10-3 to TRBJ1-4, with 7 bases that match TRBD1. V trimming: 6 bases; J trimming: 8 bases; junction bases outside the gene matches: 6. CDR1 is ENHRY, CDR2 SYGVKD, per germline. CDR3 length equals 13 residues. CDR3 nucleotides: TGTGCCATCAGGGGCGGGACAGACGAAAAACTGTTTTTT. This gives the protein CAIRGGTDEKLFF.

CDR3 sequence (DNA): TGCGCCAGCAGCCACCCGACTAGCGGGAGGGGTGAAGGCACCGGGGAGCTGTTTTTT. This sequence encodes CASSHPTSGRGEGTGELFF. The V call is TRBV4-1, the J call TRBJ2-2, with 14 nucleotides matching TRBD2. Looked up from germline, CDR1 is MGHRA and CDR2 is YSYEKL. The CDR3 sequence is 19 residues long. After removal of 3 bases from V and 4 bases from J, the junction contained 10 bases not matched to a gene.

The gene calls are TRBV7-9 and TRBJ2-6; D unresolved. The germline gives CDR1 SEHNR, CDR2 FQNEAQ (reference sequence). V dropped 2 bases and J dropped 2 bases, with 13 bases sitting between them. The CDR3 has 17 residues. DNA of the CDR3: TGTGCCAGCAGCTTACGGTGGGAAGGCACTGGGGCCAACGTCCTGACTTTC. Translated: CASSLRWEGTGANVLTF.